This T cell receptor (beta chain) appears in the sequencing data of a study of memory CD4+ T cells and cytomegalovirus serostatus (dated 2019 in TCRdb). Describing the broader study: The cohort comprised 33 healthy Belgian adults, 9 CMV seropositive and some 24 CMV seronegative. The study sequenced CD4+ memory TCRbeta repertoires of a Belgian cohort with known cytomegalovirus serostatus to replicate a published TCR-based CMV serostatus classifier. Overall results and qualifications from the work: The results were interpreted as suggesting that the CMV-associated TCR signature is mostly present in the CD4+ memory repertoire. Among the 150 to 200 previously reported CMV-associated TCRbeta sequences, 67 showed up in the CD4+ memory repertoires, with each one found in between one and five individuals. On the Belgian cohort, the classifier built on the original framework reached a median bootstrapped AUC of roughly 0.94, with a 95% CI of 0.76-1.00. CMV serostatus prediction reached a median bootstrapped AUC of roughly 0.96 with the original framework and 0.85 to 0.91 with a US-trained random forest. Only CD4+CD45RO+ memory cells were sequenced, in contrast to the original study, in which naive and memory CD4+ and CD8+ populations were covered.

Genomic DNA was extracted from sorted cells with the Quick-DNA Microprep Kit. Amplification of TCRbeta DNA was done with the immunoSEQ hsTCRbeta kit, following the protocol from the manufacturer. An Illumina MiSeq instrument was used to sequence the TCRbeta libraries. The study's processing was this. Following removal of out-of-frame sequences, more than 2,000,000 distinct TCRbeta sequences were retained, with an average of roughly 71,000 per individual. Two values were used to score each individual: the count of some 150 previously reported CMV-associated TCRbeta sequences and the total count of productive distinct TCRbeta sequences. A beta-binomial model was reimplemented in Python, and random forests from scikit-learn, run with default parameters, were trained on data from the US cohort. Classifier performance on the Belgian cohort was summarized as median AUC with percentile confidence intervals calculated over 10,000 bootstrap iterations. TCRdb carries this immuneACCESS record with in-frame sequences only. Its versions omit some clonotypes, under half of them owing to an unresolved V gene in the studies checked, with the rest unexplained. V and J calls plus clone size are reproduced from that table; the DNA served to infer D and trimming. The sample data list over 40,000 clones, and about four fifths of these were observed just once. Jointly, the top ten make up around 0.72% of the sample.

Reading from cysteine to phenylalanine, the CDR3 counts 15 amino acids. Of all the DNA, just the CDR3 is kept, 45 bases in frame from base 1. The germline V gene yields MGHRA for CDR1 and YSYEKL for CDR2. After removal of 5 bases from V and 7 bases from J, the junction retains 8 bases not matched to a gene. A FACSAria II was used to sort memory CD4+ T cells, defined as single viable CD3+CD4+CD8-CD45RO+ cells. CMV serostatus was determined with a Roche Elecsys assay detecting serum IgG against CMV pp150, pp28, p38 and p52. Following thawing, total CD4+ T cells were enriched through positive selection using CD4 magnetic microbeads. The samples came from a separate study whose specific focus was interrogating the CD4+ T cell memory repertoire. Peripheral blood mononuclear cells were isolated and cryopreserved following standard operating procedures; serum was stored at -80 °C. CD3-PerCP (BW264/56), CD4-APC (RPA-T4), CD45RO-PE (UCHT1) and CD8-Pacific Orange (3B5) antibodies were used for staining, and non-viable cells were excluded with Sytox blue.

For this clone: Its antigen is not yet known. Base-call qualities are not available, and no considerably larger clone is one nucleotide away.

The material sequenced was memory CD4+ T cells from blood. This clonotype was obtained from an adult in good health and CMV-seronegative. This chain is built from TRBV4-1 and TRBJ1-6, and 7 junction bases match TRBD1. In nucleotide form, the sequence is TGCGCCAGCAGCAACGACAGGGTTCCAAATTCACCCCTCCACTTT. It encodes CASSNDRVPNSPLHF.